The 13 T cell receptor beta chains reported below all come from one sample, sequenced in a study of blood T cells in healthy people across ages. With a J-beta primer mix and a sample-barcoded 5' primer, a second PCR ran about 7 to 11 cycles. From the 5' RACE reads, TCRdb called clonotypes with MiXCR, one entry per CDR3 protein. The sample includes approximately 1.5 million distinct CDR3 sequences, 30% to 40% of them seen just once. Sequencing was carried out using blood. These TCRs come from a woman younger than 45 in good health.

V is TRBV20-1 and J is TRBJ1-2; no clear D. Between the trimmed V and J ends, which lost 2 bases and 6 bases, there was a span of 4 bases. The length of the CDR3 is 10 residues. Germline V gene data show CDR1 as DFQATT and CDR2 as SNEGSKA (reference sequence). The CDR3 coding sequence is TGCAGTGCTAGACAGAATGGCTACACCTTC. Translating gives CSARQNGYTF.

The chain uses TRBV6-1 and TRBJ2-5; TRBD1 agrees at 9 bases. CDR1 and CDR2 from the germline V gene are MNHNS and SASEGT. This CDR3 contains 19 residues. V lost 6 bases, J lost 3 bases, and 20 bases stayed unmatched. The DNA of the CDR3 is TGTGCCAGCAGCTCACGTTACCCCGGGACAGGGCCCTCGGAAGAGACCCAGTACTTC. Translating it yields CASSSRYPGTGPSEETQYF.

The gene calls are TRBV5-1 and TRBJ2-5; D uncertain. CDR3 length: 14 amino acids. Trimming cost V 1 base and J 1 base, with 8 bases left between them. The germline CDR1 and CDR2 sequences are SGHRS and YFSETQ. CDR3 loop: CASSLRQLQETQYF. CDR3 bases: TGCGCCAGCAGCTTGAGGCAGCTCCAAGAGACCCAGTACTTC.

With regard to this clonotype: This clone may be a read error of a much larger clone one base away. J is TRBJ2-7 and V is TRBV27, with 7 bases aligning to TRBD1. After removal of 5 bases from V and 7 bases from J, the junction contained 5 bases not matched to a gene. The CDR3 extends over 12 amino acids. The germline V gene has CDR1 MNHEY and CDR2 SMNVEV (reference sequence). The CDR3 DNA reads TGTGCCAGCAGTGGCTACAGGGGAGAGCAGTACTTC. Protein sequence: CASSGYRGEQYF.

This clonotype was counted at least ten times. The rearrangement joins TRBV10-3 to TRBJ2-3, with unresolved D. The CDR3 contains 11 residues. Germline V CDR1 and CDR2: ENHRY, SYGVKD. Trimming removed 8 bases from V and 2 bases from J, with 5 bases in between. The CDR3 region is CAIGTTDTQYF. Written as DNA, the CDR3 is TGTGCCATCGGTACCACAGATACGCAGTATTTT.

This chain joins TRBV6-5 and TRBJ2-7; no reliable D call. The ends were cut back, 2 bases at V and 3 bases at J, with 8 bases in the middle. This CDR3 spans 13 amino acids. Germline CDR1 MNHEY, CDR2 SVGAGI. The CDR3 loop reads CASSYRRGYEQYF. Here the CDR3 DNA reads TGTGCCAGCAGTTACAGACGAGGCTACGAGCAGTACTTC.

A few counts support this clonotype. The rearrangement links TRBV4-3 to TRBJ2-4; tentative D call: TRBD2 (6 bases). Germline CDR1 LGHNA, CDR2 YSLEER. This CDR3 is built from 16 residues. V lost 0 bases and J 3 bases, leaving 12 bases between the germline ends. CDR3 loop: CASSQDRWEDKNIQYF. The CDR3 DNA is TGCGCCAGCAGCCAAGATAGGTGGGAGGACAAAAACATTCAGTACTTC.

This sequence joins TRBV7-8 and TRBJ1-2; possibly TRBD1 for D (5 bases). Per germline, CDR1 SGHVS and CDR2 FQNEAQ. Trimming cost V 4 bases and J 8 bases, with 14 bases left between them. The CDR3 sequence is 13 residues long. CDR3 protein: CASSSPGTRGYTF. CDR3 coding DNA: TGTGCCAGCAGCTCCCCCGGGACGAGAGGCTACACCTTC. Supplemented by reference TRBV7-8 and TRBJ1-2, the full variable domain reads GAGVSQSPRYKVAKRGQDVALRCDPISGHVSLFWYQQALGQGPEFLTYFQNEAQLDKSGLPSDRFFAERPEGSVSTLKIQRTQQEDSAVYLCASSSPGTRGYTFGSGTRLTVV.

The genes are TRBV2 and TRBJ1-1, with D possibly TRBD1 on 5 matching bases. This CDR3 is built from 11 residues. Germline V CDR1 and CDR2: SNHLY, FYNNEI. V lost 3 bases to trimming and J lost 13 bases, with 12 bases between them. This CDR3 is CASSEGGLDFF. The CDR3 nucleotides read TGTGCCAGCAGTGAGGGGGGATTGGATTTCTTT.

This clonotype was recorded many times. This chain joins TRBV4-2 and TRBJ1-2; no definite D call. With 0 bases removed from V and 0 bases from J, the gap between germline ends came to 8 bases. In germline, CDR1 is LGHNA, CDR2 YNFKEQ. The CDR3 is 15 amino acids. The CDR3 sequence is CASSQEELTNYGYTF. The CDR3 coding sequence is TGTGCCAGCAGCCAAGAGGAACTTACTAACTATGGCTACACCTTC.

This clonotype was detected a few times. The rearrangement joins TRBV6-6 to TRBJ1-6; 7 bases align to TRBD1. Germline V gene lookup returns CDR1 MNHNY and CDR2 SVGAGI (reference sequence). J was trimmed by 7 bases and V by 2 bases; bases with no gene match: 2. CDR3 length: 14 amino acids. The CDR3 DNA is TGTGCCAGCAGTTACACAGGGGCCAATTCACCCCTCCACTTT. This encodes CASSYTGANSPLHF.

This chain links TRBV5-6 with TRBJ2-5; 12 bases fit TRBD2. There are 17 residues in the CDR3. J lost 3 bases, V lost 4 bases, and 10 bases had no gene match. CDR1 SGHDT and CDR2 YYEEEE come from the germline V gene. The CDR3: CASSRLTSGGRKETQYF. DNA of the CDR3: TGTGCCAGCAGCCGTTTGACTAGCGGGGGCCGTAAAGAGACCCAGTACTTC.

This clonotype showed up just a few times. The chain uses TRBV29-1 and TRBJ1-5, with 7 bases aligning to TRBD1. CDR3 length equals 13 residues. V was pared by 5 bases and J by 1 base, with 2 bases of the junction left unmatched. The germline gives CDR1 SQVTM, CDR2 ANQGSEA. DNA of the CDR3: TGCAGCGTTAGGGACAGCAGCAATCAGCCCCAGCATTTT. Protein sequence: CSVRDSSNQPQHF.